The clone carrying this T cell receptor beta chain was counted at least ten times. Its target is not known. TCRdb recomputed calls from the multiplex PCR reads with MiXCR, one row per CDR3 protein. The sample carries some 100,000 distinct CDR3 sequences, approximately 22% recorded once. These data originate in a study of breast tumors, draining lymph nodes, adjacent tissues. Overall study findings and caveats: Tumor and nontumor repertoires were significantly more similar in luminal-like than in basal-like breast cancer. Tumor repertoires ranked between lymph nodes and nontumor tissue in diversity, with V and J gene preferences.

The CDR3 is 13 residues long. Germline loops: CDR1 DFQATT, CDR2 SNEGSKA (reference sequence). V was shortened by 4 bases and J by 7 bases, with 17 bases between the two germline ends. Samples came from axillary lymph nodes draining the breast cancer. The sequencing sample was made of axillary lymph node tissue. The sequence came from a female donor with breast cancer. Some clones in this sample may be carry-over from other donors' samples. The V call is TRBV20-1, the J call TRBJ2-7; no definite D call. The CDR3 reads CSATGLIFGEQYF. The CDR3 coding sequence is TGCAGTGCTACCGGGCTAATCTTCGGAGAGCAGTACTTC.